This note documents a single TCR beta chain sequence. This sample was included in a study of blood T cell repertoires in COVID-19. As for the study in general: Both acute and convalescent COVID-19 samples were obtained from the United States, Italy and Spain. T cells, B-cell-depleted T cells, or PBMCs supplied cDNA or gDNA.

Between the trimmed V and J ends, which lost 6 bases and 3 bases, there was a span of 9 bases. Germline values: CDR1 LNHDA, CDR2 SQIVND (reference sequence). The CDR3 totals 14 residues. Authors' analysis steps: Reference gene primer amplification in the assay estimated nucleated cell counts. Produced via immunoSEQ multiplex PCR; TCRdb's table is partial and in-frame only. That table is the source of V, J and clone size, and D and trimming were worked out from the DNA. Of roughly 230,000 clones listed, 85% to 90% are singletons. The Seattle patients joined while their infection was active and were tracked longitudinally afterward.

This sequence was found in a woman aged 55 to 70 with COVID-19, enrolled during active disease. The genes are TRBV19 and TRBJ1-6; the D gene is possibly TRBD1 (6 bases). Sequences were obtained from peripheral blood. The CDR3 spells CASRDSLYNSPLHF. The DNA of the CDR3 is TGTGCCAGTAGGGACAGCCTCTATAATTCACCCCTCCACTTT.